The entry below gives a single TCR beta chain sequence along with its context. What it recognizes is unknown. The CDR3 is made up of 15 amino acids. With 1 base removed from V and 0 bases from J, the gap between germline ends came to 4 bases. From germline, CDR1 is SEHNR and CDR2 FQNEAQ (reference sequence). The record originates from a study of T cells after yellow fever vaccination. In TCRdb, the 5' RACE reads were re-called with MiXCR into one record per CDR3 protein. The data show more than 95,000 distinct CDR3 sequences, approximately 9% seen once. Study observations and caveats: The secondary response showed a weaker magnitude and a faster peak, day 5 versus 15. Abundant clonotypes from the bulk population could have been carried over as contaminants into FACS-sorted repertoires.

V is TRBV7-9 and J is TRBJ2-6; unclear D gene. The TCR was taken from a young man who received the YFV17D yellow fever vaccine. The sample here was CD8+ T cells sorted from PBMCs, taken on the day of the yellow fever booster vaccination. CDR3 in DNA: TGTGCCAGCAGCTTAGTACCCTCTGGGGCCAACGTCCTGACTTTC. Its protein is CASSLVPSGANVLTF. The full variable domain, its missing parts supplied by reference TRBV7-9 and TRBJ2-6, is DTGVSQNPRHKITKRGQNVTFRCDPISEHNRLYWYRQTLGQGPEFLTYFQNEAQLEKSRLLSDRFSAERPKGSFSTLEIQRTEQGDSAMYLCASSLVPSGANVLTFGAGSRLTVL.